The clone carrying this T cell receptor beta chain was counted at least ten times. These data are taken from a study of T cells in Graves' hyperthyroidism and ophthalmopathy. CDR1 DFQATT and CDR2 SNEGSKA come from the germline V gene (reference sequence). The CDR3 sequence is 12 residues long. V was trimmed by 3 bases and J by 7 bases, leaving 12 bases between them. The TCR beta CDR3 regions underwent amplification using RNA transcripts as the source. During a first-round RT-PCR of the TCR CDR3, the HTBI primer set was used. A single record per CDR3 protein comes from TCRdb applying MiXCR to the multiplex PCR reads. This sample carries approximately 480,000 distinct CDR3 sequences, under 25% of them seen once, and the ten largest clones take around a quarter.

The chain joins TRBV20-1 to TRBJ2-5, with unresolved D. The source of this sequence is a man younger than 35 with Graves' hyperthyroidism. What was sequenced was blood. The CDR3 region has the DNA TGCAGTGCTAGCGCCCCCGGCGGGACCCAGTACTTC. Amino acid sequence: CSASAPGGTQYF.